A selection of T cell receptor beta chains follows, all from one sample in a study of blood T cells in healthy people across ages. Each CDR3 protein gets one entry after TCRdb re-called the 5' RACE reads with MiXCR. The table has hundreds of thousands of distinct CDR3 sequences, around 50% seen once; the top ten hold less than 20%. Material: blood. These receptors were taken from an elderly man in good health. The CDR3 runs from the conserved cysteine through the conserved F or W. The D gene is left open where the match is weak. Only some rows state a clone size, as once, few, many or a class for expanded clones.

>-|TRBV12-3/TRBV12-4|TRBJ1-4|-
CASSFGGAGEKLFF
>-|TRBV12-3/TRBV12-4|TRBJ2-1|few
CASSSSSSTEQFF
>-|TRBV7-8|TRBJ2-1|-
CASSGDIRSYNEQFF
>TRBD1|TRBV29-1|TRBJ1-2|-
CSVGTGEVGYGHTF
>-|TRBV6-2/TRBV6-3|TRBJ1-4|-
CASSYGASNEKLFF
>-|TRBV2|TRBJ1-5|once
CASSEGTLDQPQHF
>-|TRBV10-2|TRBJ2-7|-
CASSGGTRVEQYF
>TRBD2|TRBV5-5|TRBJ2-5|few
CASSPGTSGRSRETQYF
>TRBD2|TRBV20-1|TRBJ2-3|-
CSAPGLAGEAQYF
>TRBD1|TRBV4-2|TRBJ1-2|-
CASSPPTGGSYGYTF
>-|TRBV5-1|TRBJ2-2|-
CASSILGTGELFF
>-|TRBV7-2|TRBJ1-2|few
CASSSLLGEGYTF
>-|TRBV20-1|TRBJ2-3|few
CSARAAGSSTDTQYF
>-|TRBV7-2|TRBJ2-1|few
CASSPTGLYNEQFF
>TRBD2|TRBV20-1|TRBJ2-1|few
CSARDGGRAGNEQFF
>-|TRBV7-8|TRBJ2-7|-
CASRPGFRVEAGAYEQYF
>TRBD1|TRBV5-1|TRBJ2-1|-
CASSTTGTGHNEQFF
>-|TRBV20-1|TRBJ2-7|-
CSARPGSPYEQYF
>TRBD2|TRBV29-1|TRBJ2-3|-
CSVDQFPGLAVDTQYF
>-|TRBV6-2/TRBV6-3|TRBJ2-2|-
CVSSYSPNTGELFF
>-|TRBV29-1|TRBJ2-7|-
CSVLTPGQPSYEQYF
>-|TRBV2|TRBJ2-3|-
CASSGTQGDTDTQYF
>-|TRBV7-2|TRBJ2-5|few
CASSLEGNQETQYF
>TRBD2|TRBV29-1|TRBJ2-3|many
CSVEMGLAGGPGTDTQYF
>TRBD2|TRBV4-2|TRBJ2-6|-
CASSQDIWVAGGDGANVLTF
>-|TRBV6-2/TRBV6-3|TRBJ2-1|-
CASRGLGHPGGVVNEQFF
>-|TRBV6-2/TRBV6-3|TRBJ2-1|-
CASSPAGVNEQFF
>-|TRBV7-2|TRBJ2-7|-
CASSPGALFGEQYF
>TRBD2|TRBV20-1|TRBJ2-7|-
CSVTLAGVYEQYF
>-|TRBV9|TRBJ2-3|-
CAGSVEGATGTDTQYF
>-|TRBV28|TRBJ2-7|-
CASSVSQDYEQYF
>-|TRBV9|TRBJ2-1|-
CASSIRTNPTDEQFF